The 13 T cell receptor beta chains below come from one sample, sequenced in a study of neurological immune-mediated disorders. TCRdb re-called the 5' RACE reads through MiXCR, storing one row per CDR3 protein. Seen here are fewer than 35,000 distinct CDR3 sequences, approximately 4.2% observed once, and the top ten hold roughly 23%. Sequenced input: PBMCs. The source of these receptors is a man aged 18-30 years in good health.

This clonotype qualifies as medium-sized. The chain recombines TRBV20-1 with TRBJ2-3; 12 bases are shared with TRBD1. Germline assignment: CDR1 DFQATT and CDR2 SNEGSKA (reference sequence). Losses at the gene ends were 4 bases for V and 11 bases for J; bases not matched to a gene: 10. This CDR3 contains 14 residues. The CDR3 DNA sequence: TGCAGTGCTAAACCCCCGGGACAGGGGGCAGGGCAGTATTTT. Protein sequence: CSAKPPGQGAGQYF.

This clonotype was seen repeatedly, ten times or more. The chain couples TRBV29-1 to TRBJ2-7; 8 bases match TRBD1. After removal of 4 bases from V and 2 bases from J, the junction contained 4 bases not matched to a gene. Germline CDR1 SQVTM, CDR2 ANQGSEA. The CDR3 totals 13 residues. The CDR3 loop is CSVAGRGPYEQYF. The CDR3 DNA reads as TGCAGCGTTGCGGGCAGGGGGCCCTACGAGCAGTACTTC.

This clonotype was recorded at least ten times. The V gene is TRBV20-1, the J gene TRBJ1-1, with D perhaps matching TRBD1 (5 bases). The V gene lost 3 bases and the J gene lost 8 bases, with 13 bases spanning the gap. Germline CDR1 and CDR2: DFQATT and SNEGSKA (reference sequence). There are 12 residues in the CDR3. The CDR3 loop is CSARDRDLEAFF. The CDR3 DNA sequence: TGCAGTGCTAGGGATCGGGACCTAGAAGCTTTCTTT.

The chain uses TRBV7-2 and TRBJ1-2; no reliable D call. This CDR3 spans 13 amino acids. The germline gives CDR1 SGHTA, CDR2 FQGNSA. Trimming pared 7 bases from V and 4 bases from J, leaving 13 bases between. CDR3 DNA sequence: TGTGCCAGCACCCCGGGTGTTACCTATGGCTACACCTTC. This translates into CASTPGVTYGYTF.

The count of this clonotype is one. This sequence joins TRBV5-1 and TRBJ2-1; TRBD2 aligns across 12 bases. CDR3 length: 15 amino acids. CDR1 and CDR2 from the germline V gene are SGHRS and YFSETQ. V was clipped by 4 bases and J by 10 bases; unmatched bases: 9. The CDR3, as DNA: TGCGCCAGCAGCCAGCTAGCGGGGGGGGTCTTAGAGCAGTTCTTC. This gives the protein CASSQLAGGVLEQFF.

This clonotype showed up many times. V is TRBV14 and J is TRBJ2-7, with D possibly TRBD2 on 6 matching bases. V gave up 2 bases and J gave up 0 bases, with 11 bases separating them. This CDR3 is 15 amino acids long. The germline V gene encodes CDR1 SGHDN and CDR2 FVKESK. CDR3 bases: TGTGCCAGCAGCCAATTCGCGGGAAGCTCCTACGAGCAGTACTTC. Its translation: CASSQFAGSSYEQYF.

This clonotype has at least ten counts. J is TRBJ1-1 and V is TRBV6-6; TRBD1 is a possible D gene (5 bases). The CDR3 spans 13 residues. The V end was cut by 6 bases, the J end by 1 base, with 9 bases between. Looked up from germline, CDR1 is MNHNY and CDR2 is SVGAGI (reference sequence). Here the CDR3 DNA reads TGTGCCAGCAGCTTGACAGAGAACACTGAAGCTTTCTTT. As protein: CASSLTENTEAFF.

This clonotype was observed many times. The chain recombines TRBV20-1 with TRBJ2-1, with 10 positions matching TRBD2. There are 18 residues in the CDR3. The germline V gene has CDR1 DFQATT and CDR2 SNEGSKA (reference sequence). J lost 0 bases, V lost 3 bases, and 11 bases had no gene match. As DNA, the CDR3 is TGCAGTGCTAGTGGGTCTAGCGGGGGTCCAAGCTCCTACAATGAGCAGTTCTTC. Translating gives CSASGSSGGPSSYNEQFF.

This clonotype was seen many times. This sequence joins TRBV6-5 and TRBJ2-7, with D possibly matching TRBD2 (6 bases). Trimming shortened V by 7 bases and J by 0 bases, and 16 bases separated the two germline ends. The CDR3 is made up of 15 amino acids. CDR1 and CDR2 (germline): MNHEY, SVGAGI. CDR3 nucleotide sequence: TGTGCCAGCAAGGAGGGCCCTACTACCTCCTACGAGCAGTACTTC. It specifies CASKEGPTTSYEQYF.

This clonotype was detected many times. The CDR3 region is CSVDSIPTRFRNEQFF. DNA for the CDR3: TGCAGCGTTGATTCGATTCCGACTCGGTTTCGGAATGAGCAGTTCTTC. The gene calls are TRBV29-1 and TRBJ2-1; D is uncertain. The CDR3 has 16 amino acids. Looked up from germline, CDR1 is SQVTM and CDR2 is ANQGSEA. Trimming removed 3 bases at V and 7 bases at J, with 22 bases between.

This clonotype showed up many times. This chain links TRBV7-6 with TRBJ2-1; unclear D gene. Deletions cut 5 bases from V and 4 bases from J, with 3 bases between. The germline gives CDR1 SGHVS, CDR2 FNYEAQ. The CDR3 spans 11 residues. The CDR3: CASSIYNEQFF. Here the CDR3 DNA reads TGTGCCAGCAGCATTTACAATGAGCAGTTCTTC.

In its sample, this clonotype was seen many times. The chain uses TRBV28 and TRBJ1-2, with D uncertain. Germline CDR1 is MDHEN and CDR2 is SYDVKM. The CDR3 has 16 residues. The V end lost 6 bases, the J end lost 6 bases, and 23 bases lay between the germline ends. The CDR3 region is CASSHGGRAVRDGYTF. The DNA of the CDR3 is TGTGCCAGCAGCCACGGAGGTCGGGCAGTGAGGGATGGCTACACCTTC.

At least ten counts were recorded for this clonotype. The chain carries TRBV4-1 and TRBJ1-4; D perhaps matches TRBD1 (6 bases). Per germline, CDR1 MGHRA and CDR2 YSYEKL. Between the trimmed V and J ends, which lost 5 bases and 5 bases, there was a span of 15 bases. The CDR3 totals 15 residues. CDR3 protein: CASSVGAGGNEKLFF. The CDR3 bases are TGCGCCAGCAGCGTGGGGGCGGGGGGCAATGAAAAACTGTTTTTT.